Sequencing of this T cell receptor (beta chain) was carried out in a study of radiation and T cells in renal cell carcinoma. This CDR3 comprises 14 residues. Germline values: CDR1 LNHDA, CDR2 SQIVND (reference sequence). With 8 bases clipped from V and 8 bases from J, the junction kept 7 bases outside the gene matches. Regarding time point: baseline pretreatment blood. Noted treatment: 15 Gy SBRT to primary tumor, nephrectomy 4 weeks later. This clone was detected a few times. Clones were read by immunoSEQ multiplex PCR, and TCRdb kept only the in-frame ones, dropping some. The table has 150,000 or so clones, around four fifths seen once; the top ten hold around 25%.

The source material was blood, sampled from a patient whose treatment included radiotherapy and nephrectomy. V gene TRBV19 combines with J gene TRBJ2-1, with 12 nucleotides matching TRBD2. The TCR originated in a woman aged 45-59 years with renal cell carcinoma. The CDR3: CASRLAGVSDEQFF. The CDR3 DNA is TGTGCCAGTCGACTAGCGGGAGTGTCTGATGAGCAGTTCTTC.